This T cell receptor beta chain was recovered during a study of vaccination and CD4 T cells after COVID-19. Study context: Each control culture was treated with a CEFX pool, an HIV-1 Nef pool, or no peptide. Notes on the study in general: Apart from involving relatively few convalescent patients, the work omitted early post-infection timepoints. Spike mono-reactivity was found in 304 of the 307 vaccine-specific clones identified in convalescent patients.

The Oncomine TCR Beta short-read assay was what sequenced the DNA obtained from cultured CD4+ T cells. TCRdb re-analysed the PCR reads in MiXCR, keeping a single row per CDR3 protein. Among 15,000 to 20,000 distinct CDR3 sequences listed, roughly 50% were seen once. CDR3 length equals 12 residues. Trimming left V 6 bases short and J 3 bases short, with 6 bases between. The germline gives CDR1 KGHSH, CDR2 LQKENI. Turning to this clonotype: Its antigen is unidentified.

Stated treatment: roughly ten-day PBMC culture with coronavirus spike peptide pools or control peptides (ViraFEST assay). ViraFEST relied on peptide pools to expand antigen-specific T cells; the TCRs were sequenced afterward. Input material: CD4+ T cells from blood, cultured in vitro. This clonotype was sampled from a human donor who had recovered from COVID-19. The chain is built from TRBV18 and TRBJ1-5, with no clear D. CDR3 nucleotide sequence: TGTGCCAGCTCTGCCGCCAATCAGCCCCAGCATTTT. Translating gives CASSAANQPQHF. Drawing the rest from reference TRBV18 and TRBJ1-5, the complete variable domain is NAGVMQNPRHLVRRRGQEARLRCSPMKGHSHVYWYRQLPEEGLKFMVYLQKENIIDESGMPKERFSAEFPKEGPSILRIQQVVRGDSAAYFCASSAANQPQHFGDGTRLSIL.